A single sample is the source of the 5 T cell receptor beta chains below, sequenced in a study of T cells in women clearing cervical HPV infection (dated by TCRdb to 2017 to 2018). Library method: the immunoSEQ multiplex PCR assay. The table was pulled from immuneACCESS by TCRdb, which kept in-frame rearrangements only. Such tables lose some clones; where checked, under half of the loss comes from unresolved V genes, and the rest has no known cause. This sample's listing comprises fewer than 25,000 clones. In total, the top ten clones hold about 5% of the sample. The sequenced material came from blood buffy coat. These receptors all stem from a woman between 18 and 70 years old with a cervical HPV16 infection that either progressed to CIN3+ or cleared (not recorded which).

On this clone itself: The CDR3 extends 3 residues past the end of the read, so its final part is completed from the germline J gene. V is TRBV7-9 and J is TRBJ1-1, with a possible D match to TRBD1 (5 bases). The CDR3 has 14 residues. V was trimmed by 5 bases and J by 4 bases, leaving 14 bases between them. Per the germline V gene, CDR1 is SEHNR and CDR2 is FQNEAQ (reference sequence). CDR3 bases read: TGTGCCAGCAGCCCGCGGGGGATTGGCACTGAA. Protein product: CASSPRGIGTE. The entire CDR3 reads CASSPRGIGTEAFF.

Partial CDR3 DNA: TGCAGTGCTAGTCATAGCGGTCACACCGGGGAG. Its protein product is CSASHSGHTGE. The CDR3 reads in full as CSASHSGHTGELFF. V and J are TRBV20-1 and TRBJ2-2; D is possibly TRBD2 (6 bases). The missing CDR3 end, 3 residues past where the read stops, is filled in from the germline J gene. Germline values: CDR1 DFQATT, CDR2 SNEGSKA (reference sequence). V was pared by 3 bases and J by 3 bases, with 11 bases between. CDR3 size: 14 residues.

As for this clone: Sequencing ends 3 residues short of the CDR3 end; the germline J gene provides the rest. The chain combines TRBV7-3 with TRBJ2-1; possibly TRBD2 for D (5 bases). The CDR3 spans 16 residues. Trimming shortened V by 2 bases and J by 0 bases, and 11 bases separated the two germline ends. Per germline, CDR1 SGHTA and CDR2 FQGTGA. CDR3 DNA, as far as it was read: TGTGCCAGCAGCTTACAGAGCGGAAGCTCCTACAATGAG. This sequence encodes CASSLQSGSSYNE. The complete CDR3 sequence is CASSLQSGSSYNEQFF. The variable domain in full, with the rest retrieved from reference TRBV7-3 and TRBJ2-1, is GAGVSQTPSNKVTEKGKYVELRCDPISGHTALYWYRQSLGQGPEFLIYFQGTGAADDSGLPNDRFFAVRPEGSVSTLKIQRTERGDSAVYLCASSLQSGSSYNEQFFGPGTRLTVL.

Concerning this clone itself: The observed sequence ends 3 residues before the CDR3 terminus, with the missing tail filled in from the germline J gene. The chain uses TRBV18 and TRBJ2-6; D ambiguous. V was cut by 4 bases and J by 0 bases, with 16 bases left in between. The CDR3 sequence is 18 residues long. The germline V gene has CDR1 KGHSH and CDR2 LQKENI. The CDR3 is CASSQIRAGFSGANVLTF. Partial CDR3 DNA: TGTGCCAGCTCACAGATTAGGGCCGGATTCTCTGGGGCCAACGTC.

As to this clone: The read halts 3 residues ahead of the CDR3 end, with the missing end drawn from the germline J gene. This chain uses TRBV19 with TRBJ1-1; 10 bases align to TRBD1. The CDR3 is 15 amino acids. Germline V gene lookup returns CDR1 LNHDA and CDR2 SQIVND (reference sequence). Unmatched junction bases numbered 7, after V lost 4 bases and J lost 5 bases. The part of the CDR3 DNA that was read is TGTGCCAGTAGTAAGACAGGGGGCCTCCATACTGAA. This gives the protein CASSKTGGLHTE. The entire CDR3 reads CASSKTGGLHTEAFF.